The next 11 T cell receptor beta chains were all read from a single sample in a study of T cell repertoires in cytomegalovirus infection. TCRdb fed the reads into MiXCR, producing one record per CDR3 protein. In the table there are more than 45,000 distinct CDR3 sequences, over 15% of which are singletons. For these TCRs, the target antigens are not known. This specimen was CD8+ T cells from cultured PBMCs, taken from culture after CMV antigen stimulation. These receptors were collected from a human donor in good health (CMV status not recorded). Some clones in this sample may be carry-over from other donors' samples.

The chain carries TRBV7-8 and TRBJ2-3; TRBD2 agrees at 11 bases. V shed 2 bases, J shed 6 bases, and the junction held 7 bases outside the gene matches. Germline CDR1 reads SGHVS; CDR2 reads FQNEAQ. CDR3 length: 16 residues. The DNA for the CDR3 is TGTGCCAGCAGCTTATATGGTAGCGGGGGGGCGGATACGCAGTATTTT. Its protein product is CASSLYGSGGADTQYF.

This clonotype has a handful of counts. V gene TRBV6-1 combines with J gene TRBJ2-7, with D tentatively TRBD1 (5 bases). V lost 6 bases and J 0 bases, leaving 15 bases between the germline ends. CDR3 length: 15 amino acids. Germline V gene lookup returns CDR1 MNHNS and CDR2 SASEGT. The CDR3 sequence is CASRRIDRGSYEQYF. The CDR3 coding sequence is TGTGCCAGCAGGAGAATAGACAGAGGCTCCTACGAGCAGTACTTC.

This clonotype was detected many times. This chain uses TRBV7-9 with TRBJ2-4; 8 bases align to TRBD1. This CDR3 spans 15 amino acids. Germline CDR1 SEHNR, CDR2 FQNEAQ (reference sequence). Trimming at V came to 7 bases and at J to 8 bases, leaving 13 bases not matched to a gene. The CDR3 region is CASTMRGDRRDIQYF. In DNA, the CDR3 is TGTGCCAGCACCATGAGAGGGGACAGGAGAGACATTCAGTACTTC.

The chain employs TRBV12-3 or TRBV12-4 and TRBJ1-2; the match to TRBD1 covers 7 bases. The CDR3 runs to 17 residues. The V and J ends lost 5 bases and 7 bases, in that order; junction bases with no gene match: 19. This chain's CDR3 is CASSPRQGRVGISGYTF. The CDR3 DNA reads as TGTGCCAGCAGTCCCAGACAGGGTCGTGTGGGAATCAGTGGCTACACCTTC.

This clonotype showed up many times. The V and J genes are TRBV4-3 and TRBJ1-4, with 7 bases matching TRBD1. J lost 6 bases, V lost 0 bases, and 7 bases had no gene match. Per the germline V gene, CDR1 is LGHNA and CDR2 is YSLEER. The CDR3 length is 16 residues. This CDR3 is CASSQDHGRGDEKLFF. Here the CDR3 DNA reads TGCGCCAGCAGCCAAGATCATGGCAGGGGGGATGAAAAACTGTTTTTT.

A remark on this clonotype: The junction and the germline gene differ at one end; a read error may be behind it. CDR3 protein: CASSSDYNNEQFF. In DNA, the CDR3 is TGTGCCAGCAGCTCAGACTATAACAATGAACAGTTCTTC. This rearrangement joins TRBV5-6 to TRBJ2-1; D may be TRBD2 (5 bases). The CDR3 loop spans 13 amino acids. Germline CDR1 SGHDT, CDR2 YYEEEE. Full variable domain (missing parts from reference TRBV5-6 and TRBJ2-1): DAGVTQSPTHLIKTRGQQVTLRCSPKSGHDTVSWYQQALGQGPQFIFQYYEEEERQRGNFPDRFSGHQFPNYSSELNVNALLLGDSALYLCASSSDYNNEQFFGPGTRLTVL.

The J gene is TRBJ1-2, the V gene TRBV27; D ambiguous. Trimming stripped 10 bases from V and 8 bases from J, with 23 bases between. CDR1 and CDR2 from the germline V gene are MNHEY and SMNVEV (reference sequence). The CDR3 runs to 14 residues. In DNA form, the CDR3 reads TGTGCCACCAAGGGCACCGGCGCTTCTAGAGGCTACACCTTC. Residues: CATKGTGASRGYTF.

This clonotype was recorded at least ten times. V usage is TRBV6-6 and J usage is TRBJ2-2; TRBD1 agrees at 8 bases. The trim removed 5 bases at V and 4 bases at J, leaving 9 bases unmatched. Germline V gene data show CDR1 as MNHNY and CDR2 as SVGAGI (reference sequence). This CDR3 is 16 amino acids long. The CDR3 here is CASSIGQGGRTGELFF. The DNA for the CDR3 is TGTGCCAGCAGTATAGGACAGGGTGGGCGCACCGGGGAGCTGTTTTTT.

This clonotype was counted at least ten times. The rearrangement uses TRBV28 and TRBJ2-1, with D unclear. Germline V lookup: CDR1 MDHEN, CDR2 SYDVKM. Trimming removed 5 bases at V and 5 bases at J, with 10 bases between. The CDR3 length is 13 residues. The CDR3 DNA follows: TGTGCCAGCAGTCCTCTAGAAAACAATGAGCAGTTCTTC. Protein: CASSPLENNEQFF.

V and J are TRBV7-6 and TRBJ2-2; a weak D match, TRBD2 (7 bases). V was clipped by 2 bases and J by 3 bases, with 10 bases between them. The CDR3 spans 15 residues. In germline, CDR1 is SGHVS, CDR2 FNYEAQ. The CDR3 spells CASSLRGGDTGELFF. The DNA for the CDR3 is TGTGCCAGCAGCTTAAGAGGGGGGGACACCGGGGAGCTGTTTTTT.

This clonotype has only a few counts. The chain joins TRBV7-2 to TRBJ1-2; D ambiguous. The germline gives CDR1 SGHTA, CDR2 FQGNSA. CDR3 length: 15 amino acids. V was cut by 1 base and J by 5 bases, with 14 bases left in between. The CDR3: CASSLEISPYYGYTF. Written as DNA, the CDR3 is TGTGCCAGCAGCTTAGAGATTAGCCCGTATTATGGCTACACCTTC.